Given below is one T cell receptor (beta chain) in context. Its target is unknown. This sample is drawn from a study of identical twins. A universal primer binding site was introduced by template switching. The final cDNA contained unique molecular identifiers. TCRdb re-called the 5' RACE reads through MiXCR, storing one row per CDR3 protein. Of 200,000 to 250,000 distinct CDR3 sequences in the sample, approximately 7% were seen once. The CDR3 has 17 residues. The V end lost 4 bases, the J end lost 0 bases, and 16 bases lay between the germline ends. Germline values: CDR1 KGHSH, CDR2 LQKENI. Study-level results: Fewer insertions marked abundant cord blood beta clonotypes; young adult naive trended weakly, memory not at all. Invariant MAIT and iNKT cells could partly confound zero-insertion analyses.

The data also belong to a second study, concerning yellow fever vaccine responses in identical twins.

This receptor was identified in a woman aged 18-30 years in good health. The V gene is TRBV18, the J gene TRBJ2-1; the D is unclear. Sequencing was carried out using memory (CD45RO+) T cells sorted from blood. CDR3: CASSLVNPVRSYNEQFF. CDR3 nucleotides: TGTGCCAGCTCACTGGTTAATCCGGTACGCTCCTACAATGAGCAGTTCTTC. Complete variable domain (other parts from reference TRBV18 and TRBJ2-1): NAGVMQNPRHLVRRRGQEARLRCSPMKGHSHVYWYRQLPEEGLKFMVYLQKENIIDESGMPKERFSAEFPKEGPSILRIQQVVRGDSAAYFCASSLVNPVRSYNEQFFGPGTRLTVL.